This TCR beta chain was retrieved from a study of CD4 T cells in relation to SARS-CoV-2 and coronaviruses. Concerning this clone itself: What it recognizes is unknown.

The length of the CDR3 is 16 residues. Between the trimmed V and J ends, which lost 1 base and 4 bases, there was a span of 16 bases. CDR1 MGHRA and CDR2 YSYEKL come from the germline V gene. The unexposed donors gave CD4+ T cells in 2011-2018, prior to COVID-19. CD4+ T cells were isolated from the cells after around 11 days of culture. PBMCs were plated at a few million per well in IL-2-containing medium. Produced via immunoSEQ multiplex PCR; TCRdb's table is partial and in-frame only. The sample has roughly 28,000 clones, around 78% seen once. This receptor was taken from a human donor in good health. The sequencing input was CD4+ T cells from PBMCs, cultured in vitro. The chain links TRBV4-1 to TRBJ1-2; possible D gene TRBD1, 5 bases. CDR3 residues: CASSQGRQGASYGYTF. CDR3 bases: TGCGCCAGCAGCCAAGGGCGGCAGGGAGCTTCCTATGGCTACACCTTC.